This record covers a single TCR beta chain. Its specificity is unknown. This sample was included in a study of PD-1 blockade in mismatch repair-deficient tumors. Germline V gives CDR1 MNHEY, CDR2 SVGAGI. After removal of 6 bases from V and 7 bases from J, the junction contained 4 bases not matched to a gene. The CDR3 is made up of 13 amino acids. Study-level points and caveats: After pembrolizumab, tumor-resident clones rose rapidly, then generally contracted before radiologic responses.

The protocol was immunoSEQ multiplex PCR, while the TCRdb copy is restricted to in-frame clones and leaves out a portion. The table records some 19,000 clones, about 80% of them present only once. The chain combines TRBV6-5 with TRBJ2-1; 9 bases fit TRBD2. The sequence was collected from an adult with mismatch repair-deficient cancer. Sample: PBMCs, taken 52 weeks after starting pembrolizumab. The CDR3 spells CASRRLAENEQFF. DNA for the CDR3: TGTGCCAGCAGGAGACTAGCGGAGAATGAGCAGTTCTTC.